What follows are 21 T cell receptor beta chains derived from one specimen sequenced in a study of blood T cells in healthy people across ages. Then a second PCR, running roughly 6 to 12 cycles, was carried out with a sample-barcoded 5' primer and a J-beta primer mix. MiXCR, applied by TCRdb to the 5' RACE reads, yields one record per CDR3 protein. The repertoire holds approximately 1.5 million distinct CDR3 sequences, with around 35% as singletons. Source material: blood. Source of these receptors: a woman between 25 and 40 years old in good health.

V gene TRBV30 combines with J gene TRBJ1-1, with a weak D call TRBD1 (6 bases). V lost 4 bases, J lost 8 bases, and 8 bases lay in between. This CDR3 contains 10 residues. Germline V gene lookup returns CDR1 GTSNPN and CDR2 SVGIG (reference sequence). CDR3 loop: CAWNQGEAFF. CDR3 DNA sequence: TGTGCCTGGAACCAGGGGGAAGCTTTCTTT.

The rearrangement uses TRBV15 and TRBJ2-7; D is possibly TRBD2 (6 bases). Deletions cut 5 bases from V and 7 bases from J, with 12 bases between. The length of the CDR3 is 12 residues. Germline V gives CDR1 LNHNV, CDR2 YYDKDF (reference sequence). CDR3 DNA: TGTGCCACCAGCGGCGGGGAGAAAGAGCAGTACTTC. Encoded protein: CATSGGEKEQYF.

This clonotype was seen more than once but under ten times. The V gene is TRBV6-1, the J gene TRBJ2-7; D unclear. V was pared by 0 bases and J by 2 bases, with 8 bases between. Looked up from germline, CDR1 is MNHNS and CDR2 is SASEGT. There are 14 residues in the CDR3. The CDR3 here is CASSEAVPAYEQYF. The CDR3 nucleotides are TGTGCCAGCAGTGAAGCAGTGCCAGCCTACGAGCAGTACTTC.

This clonotype has only a few counts. The chain links TRBV4-1 to TRBJ2-6; the D is unclear. Per the germline V gene, CDR1 is MGHRA and CDR2 is YSYEKL. V was trimmed by 4 bases and J by 6 bases, leaving 7 bases between them. The CDR3 contains 13 residues. CDR3 nucleotides: TGCGCCAGCAGCCCCCCCCAGGCCAACGTCCTGACTTTC. This sequence encodes CASSPPQANVLTF.

On this clonotype itself: Germline and junction disagree at one end, which may indicate a read error. J is TRBJ2-1 and V is TRBV7-9; the match to TRBD2 covers 11 bases. This CDR3 region has 18 residues. Looked up from germline, CDR1 is SEHNR and CDR2 is FQNEAQ (reference sequence). CDR3 in amino acids: CASSQTSGNTPSYNEQFF. The CDR3 DNA reads TGTGCTAGCAGCCAGACTAGCGGGAATACGCCCTCCTACAATGAGCAGTTCTTC.

V usage is TRBV6-1 and J usage is TRBJ2-7; D is perhaps TRBD1 (6 bases). Trimming pared 4 bases from V and 0 bases from J, leaving 13 bases between. The CDR3 runs 15 residues. Germline V gene sequence: CDR1 MNHNS, CDR2 SASEGT. The CDR3 protein is CASSVRDMSSYEQYF. The CDR3 DNA follows: TGTGCCAGCAGTGTCCGGGACATGAGCTCCTACGAGCAGTACTTC.

The V and J genes are TRBV29-1 and TRBJ1-2; possible D gene TRBD1, 6 bases. Germline V gene lookup returns CDR1 SQVTM and CDR2 ANQGSEA. CDR3 length: 16 amino acids. Deletions cut 4 bases from V and 3 bases from J, with 21 bases between. Written as DNA, the CDR3 is TGCAGCGTTGGGGAGGGGGGTAAGAAGGGATACTATGGCTACACCTTC. This encodes CSVGEGGKKGYYGYTF.

This clonotype was counted between two and nine times. The chain employs TRBV21-1 and TRBJ2-7; the table's D gene call, TRBD1, was not cross checked with the DNA. The end of the DNA fits TRBJ2-5 better, so the J call may be wrong. TRBV21-1 is a listed pseudogene. The CDR3 has 17 amino acids. The CDR3 DNA sequence: TGTGCCAGCAGCAAAGTGAGGGCCCGGGACATTGGAGAGACCCAGTACTTC. The encoded protein is CASSKVRARDIGETQYF.

This clonotype has just a few counts. DNA for the CDR3: TGTGCCAGCAGCCACCCTTTGGGGACAGCGGTGGAGACCCAGTACTTC. It specifies CASSHPLGTAVETQYF. The chain carries TRBV3-1 and TRBJ2-5; 7 bases are a match to TRBD1. From germline, CDR1 is LGHDT and CDR2 YNNKEL (reference sequence). The CDR3 is 16 amino acids. Trimming took 3 bases from V and 5 from J; bases not matched to a gene: 12.

Regarding this clonotype: Because the CDR3 is missing its conserved closing phenylalanine or tryptophan, this is likely a read error. The chain carries TRBV20-1 and TRBJ2-3, with 12 nucleotides matching TRBD2. This CDR3 is built from 16 residues. V lost 2 bases and J lost 3; bases outside the gene matches: 6. Germline CDR1 reads DFQATT; CDR2 reads SNEGSKA (reference sequence). The CDR3 spells CSARSLAGGGTDTQYV. Written as DNA, the CDR3 is TGCAGTGCTAGATCTCTAGCGGGAGGGGGGACAGATACGCAGTATGTT.

The J gene is TRBJ1-1, the V gene TRBV6-2 or TRBV6-3; possibly TRBD1 for D (6 bases). Per the germline V gene, CDR1 is MNHEY and CDR2 is SVGEGT. Trimming removed 8 bases at V and 7 bases at J, with 14 bases between. The CDR3 runs to 12 residues. Written as DNA, the CDR3 is TGTGCCAGCCGTACCCTCAGGGGTGAAGCTTTCTTT. It codes for CASRTLRGEAFF.

The chain employs TRBV11-2 and TRBJ2-1, with TRBD2 as a possible D gene (6 bases). Germline V lookup: CDR1 SGHAT, CDR2 FQNNGV. CDR3 length equals 16 residues. V dropped 5 bases and J dropped 5 bases, with 19 bases sitting between them. CDR3 coding DNA: TGTGCCAGCAGCACCCCCCGGCAGCGGACTAACAATGAGCAGTTCTTC. It specifies CASSTPRQRTNNEQFF.

Details on this clonotype: This sequence may be a read error, since a much larger clone differs from it by one base. The V call is TRBV20-1, the J call TRBJ2-7, with D perhaps TRBD2 (5 bases). CDR1 is DFQATT and CDR2 is SNEGSKA in the germline V gene (reference sequence). This CDR3 contains 15 residues. Here the CDR3 DNA reads TGCAGTACTAGTTCGTCGTCCACAGCGTCCTACGAGCAGTACTTC. Its protein is CSTSSSSTASYEQYF.

In its sample, this clonotype was seen a few times. V usage is TRBV11-1 and J usage is TRBJ2-3; 10 bases match TRBD2. CDR3 size: 14 residues. The ends lost 4 bases at V and 4 bases at J; junction bases unmatched: 2. The V gene's germline CDR1 is SGHAT and CDR2 FQDESV (reference sequence). For the CDR3, the DNA is TGTGCCAGCAGCTGGGGGACTAGCGCAGATACGCAGTATTTT. This gives the protein CASSWGTSADTQYF.

Written as DNA, the CDR3 is TGTGCCAGCAGTTTATGGGCAGGGCTCTCCTACGAGCAGTACTTC. The encoded protein is CASSLWAGLSYEQYF. V gene TRBV28 combines with J gene TRBJ2-7; D might be TRBD1 (5 bases). This CDR3 is 15 amino acids long. Germline CDR1 MDHEN, CDR2 SYDVKM. Between the trimmed V and J ends, which lost 0 bases and 0 bases, there was a span of 9 bases.

This clonotype showed up just a few times. This chain connects TRBV20-1 to TRBJ2-5, with D possibly being TRBD1 (5 bases). The V end lost 1 base, the J end lost 3 bases, and 12 bases lay between the germline ends. The length of the CDR3 is 14 residues. Germline CDR1 DFQATT, CDR2 SNEGSKA (reference sequence). The CDR3 reads CSARVGVGEETQYF. CDR3 DNA: TGCAGTGCTAGAGTAGGGGTAGGGGAAGAGACCCAGTACTTC.

This chain's CDR3 is CASSQERTGLNEQYF. The CDR3 DNA sequence: TGTGCCAGCAGCCAAGAGAGGACAGGACTTAACGAGCAGTACTTC. The chain is built from TRBV3-1 and TRBJ2-7; TRBD1 agrees at 7 bases. Germline assignment: CDR1 LGHDT and CDR2 YNNKEL (reference sequence). Trimming took 0 bases from V and 5 from J; bases not matched to a gene: 7. The CDR3 totals 15 residues.

The chain joins TRBV5-5 to TRBJ2-7; D is possibly TRBD2 (6 bases). Trimming removed 5 bases from V and 2 bases from J, with 14 bases in between. Germline V gene lookup returns CDR1 SGHKS and CDR2 YYEKEE (reference sequence). This CDR3 spans 14 amino acids. The CDR3 DNA sequence: TGTGCCAGCAGGACTCCGGGAGCCACCTACGAGCAGTACTTC. Protein sequence: CASRTPGATYEQYF.

In its sample, this clonotype was seen a few times. The J gene is TRBJ2-1, the V gene TRBV20-1, with 7 bases that match TRBD2. This CDR3 is 16 amino acids long. Unmatched junction bases numbered 16, after V lost 7 bases and J lost 4 bases. The germline V gene encodes CDR1 DFQATT and CDR2 SNEGSKA (reference sequence). The CDR3 region has the DNA TGCAGTGTCGCCCCTTTCAAAGCGGGGTTATACAATGAGCAGTTCTTC. Its translation: CSVAPFKAGLYNEQFF.

This clonotype was found a few times. The V and J genes are TRBV6-2 or TRBV6-3 and TRBJ1-1; D remains ambiguous. V lost 5 bases and J 10 bases, leaving 17 bases between the germline ends. Germline CDR1 MNHEY, CDR2 SVGEGT. The CDR3 sequence is 13 residues long. In nucleotides, the CDR3 is TGTGCCAGCAGTCCTGATGTAGACCGCGGAGCTTTCTTT. It codes for CASSPDVDRGAFF.

A note on this clonotype: A junction end diverges from the germline sequence, so it may reflect a read error. V is TRBV7-2 and J is TRBJ1-1; D uncertain. CDR3 length: 14 amino acids. The germline CDR1 and CDR2 sequences are SGHTA and FQGNSA. In DNA, the CDR3 is TGTGCCAACAGCTCTGGACGGTTAAACACTGAAGCTTTCTTT. It yields the protein CANSSGRLNTEAFF.